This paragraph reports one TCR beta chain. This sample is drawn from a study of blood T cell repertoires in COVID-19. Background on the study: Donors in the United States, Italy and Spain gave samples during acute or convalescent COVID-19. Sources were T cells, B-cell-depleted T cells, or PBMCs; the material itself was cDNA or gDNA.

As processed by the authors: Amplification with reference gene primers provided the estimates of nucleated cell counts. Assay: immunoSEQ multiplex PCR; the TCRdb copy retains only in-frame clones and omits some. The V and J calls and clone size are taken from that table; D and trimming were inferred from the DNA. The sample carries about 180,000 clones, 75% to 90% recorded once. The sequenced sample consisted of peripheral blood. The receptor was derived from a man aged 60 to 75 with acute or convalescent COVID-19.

The CDR3 sequence: CASSFLGDIQSYEQYF. The CDR3 DNA sequence: TGTGCCAGCAGTTTCCTAGGGGACATTCAATCCTACGAGCAGTACTTC. V usage is TRBV21-1 and J usage is TRBJ2-7; TRBD1, as called in the table, went unchecked against the DNA. TRBV21-1 is a pseudogene. This CDR3 is built from 16 residues.